The 26 T cell receptor beta chains given below trace back to one sample, sequenced in a study of Ad26.COV2.S vaccination and SARS-CoV-2 variants. Sequenced by immunoSEQ multiplex PCR; TCRdb stores in-frame clones only, minus some. The table lists approximately 300,000 clones, about 86% of them singletons. The sample's treatment: 15 to 20 received Ad26.COV2.S at low or high dose, single or two shots; roughly five received placebo; per-sample allocation not given. The samples were gathered on day 63 after the first injection of vaccine or placebo. This specimen was peripheral blood, taken in a trial of Ad26.COV2.S vaccine versus placebo. The source is a person aged 18 to 65 who received the Ad26.COV2.S COVID-19 vaccine or a placebo.

The V call is TRBV28, the J call TRBJ1-2; unclear D gene. V lost 5 bases and J lost 3, with 19 bases in between. Germline V gene lookup returns CDR1 MDHEN and CDR2 SYDVKM. This CDR3 comprises 16 residues. CDR3 nucleotides: TGTGCCAGCAGTACGCCAGGCAAGGTGGGATACTATGGCTACACCTTC. Translating it yields CASSTPGKVGYYGYTF.

The table lists this clone with a few counts. The CDR3: CASSLGDYEQYF. The DNA for the CDR3 is TGTGCCAGCAGCTTAGGTGATTACGAGCAGTACTTC. The chain employs TRBV7-6 and TRBJ2-7, with D unclear. V was clipped by 1 base and J by 4 bases, with 5 bases between them. Per germline, CDR1 SGHVS and CDR2 FNYEAQ. The CDR3 covers 12 residues.

The genes are TRBV7-3 and TRBJ2-6; no reliable D call. Germline loops: CDR1 SGHTA, CDR2 FQGTGA. V was pared by 5 bases and J by 0 bases, with 8 bases between. The CDR3 is 15 residues long. CDR3 bases: TGTGCCAGCAGCCCCGACCACTCTGGGGCCAACGTCCTGACTTTC. Translated: CASSPDHSGANVLTF.

The chain is built from TRBV3-1 (or the pseudogene TRBV3-2) and TRBJ2-5, with D uncertain. CDR1 and CDR2 from the germline V gene are LGHDT and YNNKEL (reference sequence). V lost 1 base to trimming and J lost 2 bases, with 8 bases between them. The CDR3 is 14 amino acids. DNA of the CDR3: TGTGCCAGCAGCCAAGGGGCAGTACAAGAGACCCAGTACTTC. This translates into CASSQGAVQETQYF.

The chain carries TRBV4-2 and TRBJ1-6; tentative D call: TRBD1 (5 bases). Trimming stripped 5 bases from V and 8 bases from J, with 13 bases between. The germline CDR1 and CDR2 sequences are LGHNA and YNFKEQ. CDR3 length: 14 amino acids. CDR3 region: CASSVGQLDSPLHF. The CDR3 nucleotides read TGTGCCAGCAGCGTGGGGCAGTTGGATTCACCCCTCCACTTT.

The V and J genes are TRBV20-1 and TRBJ1-1; D is possibly TRBD1 (5 bases). CDR1 is DFQATT, CDR2 SNEGSKA, per germline (reference sequence). This CDR3 has 11 amino acids. CDR3 amino acids: CGGVSNTEAFF. In DNA form, the CDR3 reads TGCGGGGGGGTGTCGAACACTGAAGCTTTCTTT.

CDR3 coding DNA: TGCGCCAGCAGCCCCGCAGGGGCAACTAATGAAAAACTGTTTTTT. Translation: CASSPAGATNEKLFF. The J gene is TRBJ1-4, the V gene TRBV5-1; perhaps TRBD1 as D (6 bases). V gave up 4 bases and J gave up 0 bases, with 10 bases separating them. Germline V gene data show CDR1 as SGHRS and CDR2 as YFSETQ. The CDR3 has 15 residues.

This sequence joins TRBV18 and TRBJ2-1; tentatively, D is TRBD2 (5 bases). Between the trimmed V and J ends, which lost 4 bases and 6 bases, there was a span of 10 bases. The CDR3 has 13 amino acids. The germline V gene has CDR1 KGHSH and CDR2 LQKENI. CDR3 protein: CASSLGEINEQFF. CDR3 sequence (DNA): TGTGCCAGCTCACTGGGAGAGATCAATGAGCAGTTCTTC.

V is TRBV6-2 or TRBV6-3 and J is TRBJ1-2; no clear D gene. Trimming pared 0 bases from V and 5 bases from J, leaving 7 bases between. The CDR3 covers 13 residues. Germline V lookup: CDR1 MNHEY, CDR2 SVGEGT. The CDR3 nucleotides read TGTGCCAGCAGTTACTCGACGGGTTATGGCTACACCTTC. Its protein is CASSYSTGYGYTF.

This clone occurred once. The J gene is TRBJ2-5, the V gene TRBV5-8; a weak D match, TRBD2 (6 bases). CDR3 length equals 17 residues. V was shortened by 4 bases and J by 1 base, with 20 bases between the two germline ends. The germline CDR1 and CDR2 sequences are SGHTS and YDEGEE. DNA for the CDR3: TGTGCCAGCAGCGTATACCAACAGGCGGGATCCCAAGAGACCCAGTACTTC. Translation gives CASSVYQQAGSQETQYF. Complete variable domain (other parts from reference TRBV5-8 and TRBJ2-5): EAGVTQSPTHLIKTRGQQATLRCSPISGHTSVYWYQQALGLGLQFLLWYDEGEERNRGNFPPRFSGRQFPNYSSELNVNALELEDSALYLCASSVYQQAGSQETQYFGPGTRLLVL.

The rearrangement links TRBV7-9 to TRBJ2-7; 7 positions agree with TRBD2. Trimming at V came to 3 bases and at J to 6 bases, leaving 14 bases not matched to a gene. The CDR3 is 16 amino acids. The V gene's germline CDR1 is SEHNR and CDR2 FQNEAQ (reference sequence). In DNA, the CDR3 is TGTGCCAGCAGCTTCCAAACTAGCGCCGCAATCGGCGAGCAGTACTTC. It is translated as CASSFQTSAAIGEQYF.

The CDR3 loop reads CASSRSRDFDGYTF. CDR3 DNA: TGTGCCAGCTCACGCAGCAGAGACTTTGATGGCTACACCTTC. The V and J genes are TRBV18 and TRBJ1-2; no firm D call. Per germline, CDR1 KGHSH and CDR2 LQKENI. The length of the CDR3 is 14 residues. Deletions cut 4 bases from V and 6 bases from J, with 15 bases between.

The rearrangement links TRBV2 to TRBJ2-7, with 7 bases that match TRBD2. This CDR3 region has 12 residues. Losses at the gene ends were 7 bases for V and 7 bases for J; bases not matched to a gene: 7. The germline CDR1 and CDR2 sequences are SNHLY and FYNNEI. CDR3 in DNA: TGTGCCAGCATCCGCGGGGGAAGGGAGCAGTACTTC. Residues: CASIRGGREQYF.

This chain joins TRBV5-1 and TRBJ1-2, with 8 bases lining up with TRBD1. V shed 5 bases and J 8 bases; nucleotides not matched to a gene: 8. CDR1 and CDR2 (germline): SGHRS, YFSETQ. This CDR3 has 13 residues. The DNA for the CDR3 is TGCGCCAGCAGTTCGGACAGGGTGGAAGGCTACACCTTC. Its translation: CASSSDRVEGYTF. The complete variable domain, with remaining parts taken from reference TRBV5-1 and TRBJ1-2, reads KAGVTQTPRYLIKTRGQQVTLSCSPISGHRSVSWYQQTPGQGLQFLFEYFSETQRNKGNFPGRFSGRQFSNSRSEMNVSTLELGDSALYLCASSSDRVEGYTFGSGTRLTVV.

The gene calls are TRBV5-8 and TRBJ2-1, with 8 bases aligning to TRBD2. The CDR3 sequence is 15 residues long. The V gene's germline CDR1 is SGHTS and CDR2 YDEGEE. V gave up 1 base and J gave up 9 bases; unmatched junction bases: 9. Written as DNA, the CDR3 is TGTGCCAGCAGCTTGATAGCGGGGACCCTTTTTGAGCAGTTCTTC. Amino acid sequence: CASSLIAGTLFEQFF.

The V call is TRBV7-9, the J call TRBJ2-5, with no clear D. Between the trimmed V and J ends, which lost 1 base and 4 bases, there was a span of 19 bases. The CDR3 loop spans 17 amino acids. Germline lookup yields CDR1 SEHNR and CDR2 FQNEAQ (reference sequence). The CDR3 DNA follows: TGTGCCAGCAGCTTAGGGGTCAGCTCCAAGCTCAGAGAGACCCAGTACTTC. Protein product: CASSLGVSSKLRETQYF. Full variable domain (rest looked up from reference TRBV7-9 and TRBJ2-5): DTGVSQNPRHKITKRGQNVTFRCDPISEHNRLYWYRQTLGQGPEFLTYFQNEAQLEKSRLLSDRFSAERPKGSFSTLEIQRTEQGDSAMYLCASSLGVSSKLRETQYFGPGTRLLVL.

The J gene is TRBJ2-3, the V gene TRBV3-1 (or the pseudogene TRBV3-2); unclear D gene. The CDR3 length is 14 residues. The germline CDR1 and CDR2 sequences are LGHDT and YNNKEL (reference sequence). Trimming left V 1 base short and J 0 bases short, with 5 bases between. Here the CDR3 reads CASSQASSTDTQYF. CDR3 DNA sequence: TGTGCCAGCAGCCAAGCATCGAGCACAGATACGCAGTATTTT.

The rearrangement joins TRBV7-6 to TRBJ2-3; maybe TRBD2 (5 bases). Germline V gene data show CDR1 as SGHVS and CDR2 as FNYEAQ. With 3 bases removed from V and 3 bases from J, the gap between germline ends came to 16 bases. The CDR3 totals 16 residues. DNA for the CDR3: TGTGCCAGCAGCTTTGTCGCGGGTACAAAAACAGATACGCAGTATTTT. This sequence encodes CASSFVAGTKTDTQYF.

The chain links TRBV9 to TRBJ1-2; possible D gene TRBD1, 6 bases. Germline V gene lookup returns CDR1 SGDLS and CDR2 YYNGEE. This CDR3 spans 13 amino acids. V gave up 6 bases and J gave up 4 bases, with 13 bases separating them. CDR3 sequence reads: CASNRGQGYGYTF. The CDR3, as DNA: TGTGCCAGCAACCGGGGGCAAGGCTATGGCTACACCTTC.

Concerning this clone: The identical CDR3 is also encoded by other nucleotide sequences in the sample. The V call is TRBV7-9, the J call TRBJ1-2, with D possibly being TRBD1 (6 bases). V was shortened by 3 bases and J by 5 bases, with 10 bases between the two germline ends. CDR1 and CDR2 from the germline V gene are SEHNR and FQNEAQ (reference sequence). CDR3 length: 13 residues. The CDR3 DNA is TGTGCCAGCAGCTTGGGAACAGGGTATGGCTACACCTTC. Translation gives CASSLGTGYGYTF.

This clone was counted once. This chain joins TRBV29-1 and TRBJ2-3, with unresolved D. The V end was cut by 0 bases, the J end by 6 bases, with 19 bases between. Germline V CDR1 and CDR2: SQVTM, ANQGSEA. CDR3 length: 16 amino acids. Here the CDR3 DNA reads TGCAGCGTTGAAGAGCGATTGGCGGCCCTTGATGATACGCAGTATTTT. This gives the protein CSVEERLAALDDTQYF.

The gene calls are TRBV6-1 and TRBJ2-2; TRBD2 might be the D (5 bases). There are 16 residues in the CDR3. Trimming shortened V by 4 bases and J by 7 bases, and 19 bases separated the two germline ends. Germline CDR1 MNHNS, CDR2 SASEGT. The CDR3 DNA sequence: TGTGCCAGCAGTGTGGGTTTCACCACCCGGGGCGGGGAGCTGTTTTTT. Translating gives CASSVGFTTRGGELFF.

The V gene is TRBV5-4, the J gene TRBJ1-1; D gene uncertain. This CDR3 has 13 amino acids. From germline, CDR1 is SGHNT and CDR2 YYREEE (reference sequence). Trimming left V 2 bases short and J 3 bases short, with 8 bases between. The CDR3 DNA is TGTGCCAGCAGCTTTTTCTGGGACACTGAAGCTTTCTTT. It encodes CASSFFWDTEAFF.

This chain connects TRBV6-6 to TRBJ1-2, with TRBD1 matching over 12 bases. CDR3 length: 16 amino acids. After removal of 6 bases from V and 8 bases from J, the junction contained 13 bases not matched to a gene. CDR1 is MNHNY and CDR2 is SVGAGI in the germline V gene (reference sequence). The CDR3 DNA reads TGTGCCAGCAGAGAACCGGGACAGGGGGCCATAAGAGGCTACACCTTC. Translating it yields CASREPGQGAIRGYTF.

The chain is built from TRBV11-2 and TRBJ1-1, with TRBD1 as a possible D gene (6 bases). V lost 5 bases, J lost 6 bases, and 25 bases lay in between. The length of the CDR3 is 17 residues. Per the germline V gene, CDR1 is SGHAT and CDR2 is FQNNGV. The CDR3 here is CASSPPRTKQGDSEAFF. CDR3 nucleotides: TGTGCCAGCAGCCCTCCCAGGACAAAACAGGGTGACTCTGAAGCTTTCTTT.

The CDR3 DNA reads TGTGCCAGCAGTTTTAGGATCGACACCATATATTTT. This gives the protein CASSFRIDTIYF. The chain has TRBV12-3 or TRBV12-4 and TRBJ1-3; no firm D call. The V end lost 3 bases, the J end lost 8 bases, and 8 bases lay between the germline ends. The CDR3 has 12 residues.